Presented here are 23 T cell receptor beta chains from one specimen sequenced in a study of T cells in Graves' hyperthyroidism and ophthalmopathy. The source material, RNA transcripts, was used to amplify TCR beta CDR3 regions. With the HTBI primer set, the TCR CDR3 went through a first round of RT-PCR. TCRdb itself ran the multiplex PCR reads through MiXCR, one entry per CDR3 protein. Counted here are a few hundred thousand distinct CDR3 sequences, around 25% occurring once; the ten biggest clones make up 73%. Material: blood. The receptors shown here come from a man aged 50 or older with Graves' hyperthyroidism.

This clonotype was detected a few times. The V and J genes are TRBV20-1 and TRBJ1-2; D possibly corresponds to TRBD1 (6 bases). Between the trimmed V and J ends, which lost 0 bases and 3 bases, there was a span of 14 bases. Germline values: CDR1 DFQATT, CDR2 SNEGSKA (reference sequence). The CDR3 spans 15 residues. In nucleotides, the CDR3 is TGCAGTGCTAGAGATTTAATGGGGGCAGACTATGGCTACACCTTC. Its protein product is CSARDLMGADYGYTF.

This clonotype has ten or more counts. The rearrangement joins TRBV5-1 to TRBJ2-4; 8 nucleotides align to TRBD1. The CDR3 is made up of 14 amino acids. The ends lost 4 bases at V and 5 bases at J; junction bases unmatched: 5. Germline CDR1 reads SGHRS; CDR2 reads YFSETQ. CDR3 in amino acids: CASSTRDRQNIQYF. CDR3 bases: TGCGCCAGCAGCACCAGGGACAGGCAAAACATTCAGTACTTC.

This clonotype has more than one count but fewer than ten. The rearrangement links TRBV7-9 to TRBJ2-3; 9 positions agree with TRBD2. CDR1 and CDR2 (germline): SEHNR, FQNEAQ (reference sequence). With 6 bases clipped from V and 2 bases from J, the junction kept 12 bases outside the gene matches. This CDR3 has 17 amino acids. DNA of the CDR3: TGTGCCAGCAGTTCACTCGTAGCGGGAGTCCCCACAGATACGCAGTATTTT. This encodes CASSSLVAGVPTDTQYF.

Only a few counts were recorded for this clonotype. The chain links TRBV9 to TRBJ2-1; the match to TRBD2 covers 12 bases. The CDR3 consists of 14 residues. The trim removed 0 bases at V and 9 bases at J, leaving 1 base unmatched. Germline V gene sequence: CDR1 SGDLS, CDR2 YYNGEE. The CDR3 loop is CASSVGLAGAEQFF. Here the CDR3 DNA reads TGTGCCAGCAGCGTAGGACTAGCGGGAGCTGAGCAGTTCTTC.

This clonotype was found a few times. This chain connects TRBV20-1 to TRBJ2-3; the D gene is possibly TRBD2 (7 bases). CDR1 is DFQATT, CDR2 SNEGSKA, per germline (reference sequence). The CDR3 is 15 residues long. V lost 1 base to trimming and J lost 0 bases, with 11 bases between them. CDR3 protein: CSARAGGLSTDTQYF. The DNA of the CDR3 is TGCAGTGCTAGAGCCGGGGGGCTTAGCACAGATACGCAGTATTTT.

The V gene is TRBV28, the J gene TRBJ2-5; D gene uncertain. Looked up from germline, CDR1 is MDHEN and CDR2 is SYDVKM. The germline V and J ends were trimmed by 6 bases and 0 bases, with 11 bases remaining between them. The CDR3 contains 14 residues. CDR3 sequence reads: CASSPLSNQETQYF. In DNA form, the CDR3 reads TGTGCCAGCAGCCCCCTCAGCAACCAAGAGACCCAGTACTTC.

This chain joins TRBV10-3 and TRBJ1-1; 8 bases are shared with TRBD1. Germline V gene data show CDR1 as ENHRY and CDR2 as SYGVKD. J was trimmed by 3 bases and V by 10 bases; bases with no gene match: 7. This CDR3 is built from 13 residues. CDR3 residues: CATTTGADTEAFF. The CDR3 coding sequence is TGTGCCACCACGACAGGGGCGGACACTGAAGCTTTCTTT.

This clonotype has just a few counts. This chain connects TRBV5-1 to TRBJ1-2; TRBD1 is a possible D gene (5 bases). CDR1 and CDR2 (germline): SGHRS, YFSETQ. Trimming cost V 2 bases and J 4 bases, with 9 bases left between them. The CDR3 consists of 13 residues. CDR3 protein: CASSFETAYGYTF. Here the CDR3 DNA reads TGCGCCAGCAGCTTTGAGACAGCCTATGGCTACACCTTC. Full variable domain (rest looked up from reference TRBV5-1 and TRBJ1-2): KAGVTQTPRYLIKTRGQQVTLSCSPISGHRSVSWYQQTPGQGLQFLFEYFSETQRNKGNFPGRFSGRQFSNSRSEMNVSTLELGDSALYLCASSFETAYGYTFGSGTRLTVV.

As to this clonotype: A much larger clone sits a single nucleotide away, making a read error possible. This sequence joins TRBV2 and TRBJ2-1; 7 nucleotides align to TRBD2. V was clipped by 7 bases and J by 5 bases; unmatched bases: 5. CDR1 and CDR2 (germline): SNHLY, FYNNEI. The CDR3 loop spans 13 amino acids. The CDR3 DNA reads TGTGCCAGCACCACTAGCGTCCACAATGAGCAGTTCTTC. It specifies CASTTSVHNEQFF.

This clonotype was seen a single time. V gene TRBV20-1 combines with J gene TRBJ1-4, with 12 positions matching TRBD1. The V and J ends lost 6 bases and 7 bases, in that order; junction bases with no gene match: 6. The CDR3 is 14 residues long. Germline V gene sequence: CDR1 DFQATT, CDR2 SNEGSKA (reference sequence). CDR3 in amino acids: CSAAGTGGFEKLFF. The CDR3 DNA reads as TGCAGTGCAGCCGGGACAGGGGGCTTTGAAAAACTGTTTTTT.

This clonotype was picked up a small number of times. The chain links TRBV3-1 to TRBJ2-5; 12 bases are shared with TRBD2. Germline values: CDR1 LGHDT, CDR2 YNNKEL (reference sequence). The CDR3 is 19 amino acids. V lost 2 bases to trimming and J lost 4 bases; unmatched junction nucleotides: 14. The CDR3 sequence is CASSQRLAGVSARRETQYF. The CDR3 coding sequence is TGTGCCAGCAGCCAACGACTAGCGGGAGTCTCCGCGAGGCGAGAGACCCAGTACTTC.

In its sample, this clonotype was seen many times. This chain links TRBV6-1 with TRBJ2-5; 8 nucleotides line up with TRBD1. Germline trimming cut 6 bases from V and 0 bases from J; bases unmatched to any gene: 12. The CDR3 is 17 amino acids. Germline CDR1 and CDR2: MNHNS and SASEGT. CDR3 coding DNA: TGTGCCAGCAGCGCCCCAGGACAGGGCCAATACCAAGAGACCCAGTACTTC. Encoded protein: CASSAPGQGQYQETQYF.

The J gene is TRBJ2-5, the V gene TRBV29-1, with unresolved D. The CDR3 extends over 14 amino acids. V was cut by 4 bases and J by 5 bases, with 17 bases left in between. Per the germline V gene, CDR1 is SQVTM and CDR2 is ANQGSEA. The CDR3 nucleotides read TGCAGCGTTGTGTTCTCAGCCTCCCGGGAGACCCAGTACTTC. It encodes CSVVFSASRETQYF.

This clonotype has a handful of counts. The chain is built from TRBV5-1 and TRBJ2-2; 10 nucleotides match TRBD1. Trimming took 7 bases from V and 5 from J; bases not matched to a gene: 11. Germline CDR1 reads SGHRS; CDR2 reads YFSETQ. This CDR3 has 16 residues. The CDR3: CASLQLTGGGTGELFF. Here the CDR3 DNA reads TGCGCCAGCCTTCAGCTGACAGGGGGCGGAACCGGGGAGCTGTTTTTT.

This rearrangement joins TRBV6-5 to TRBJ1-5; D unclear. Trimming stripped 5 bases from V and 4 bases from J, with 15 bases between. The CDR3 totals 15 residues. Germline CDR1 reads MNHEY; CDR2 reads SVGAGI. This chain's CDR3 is CASSSTEPRNQPQHF. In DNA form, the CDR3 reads TGTGCCAGCAGTAGTACGGAGCCACGAAATCAGCCCCAGCATTTT.

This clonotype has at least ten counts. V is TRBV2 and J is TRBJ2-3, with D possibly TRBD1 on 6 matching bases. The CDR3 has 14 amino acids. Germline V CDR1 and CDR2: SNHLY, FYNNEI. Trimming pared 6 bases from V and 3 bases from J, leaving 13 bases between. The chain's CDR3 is CASSLDRRTDTQYF. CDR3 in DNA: TGTGCCAGCAGCCTAGACAGGAGGACAGATACGCAGTATTTT.

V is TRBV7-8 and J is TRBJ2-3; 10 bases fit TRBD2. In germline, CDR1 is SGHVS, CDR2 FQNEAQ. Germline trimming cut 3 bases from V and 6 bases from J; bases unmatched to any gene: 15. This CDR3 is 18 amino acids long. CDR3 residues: CASSFPEAGGRVPDTQYF. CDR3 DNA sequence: TGTGCCAGCAGCTTTCCTGAAGCGGGAGGGCGGGTACCCGATACGCAGTATTTT.

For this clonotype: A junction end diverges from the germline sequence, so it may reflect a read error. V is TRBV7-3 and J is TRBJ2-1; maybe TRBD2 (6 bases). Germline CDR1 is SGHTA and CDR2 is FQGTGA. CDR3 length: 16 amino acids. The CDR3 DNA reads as TGCGCCAGCAGCCAAGCCGGGACTGGAGCCTACAATGAGCAGTTCTTC. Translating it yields CASSQAGTGAYNEQFF.

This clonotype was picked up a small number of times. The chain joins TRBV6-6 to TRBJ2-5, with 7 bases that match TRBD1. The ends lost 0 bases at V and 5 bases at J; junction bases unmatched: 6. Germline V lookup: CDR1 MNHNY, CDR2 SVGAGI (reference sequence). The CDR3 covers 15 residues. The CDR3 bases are TGTGCCAGCAGTTACTCCGGGACAGTCGGTGAGACCCAGTACTTC. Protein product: CASSYSGTVGETQYF.

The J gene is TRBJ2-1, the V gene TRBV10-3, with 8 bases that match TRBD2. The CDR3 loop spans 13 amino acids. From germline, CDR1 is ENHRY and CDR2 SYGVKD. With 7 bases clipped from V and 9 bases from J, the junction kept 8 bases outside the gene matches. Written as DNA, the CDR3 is TGTGCCATCACTCCGGGAGGGGGGAGTGAGCAGTTCTTC. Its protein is CAITPGGGSEQFF.

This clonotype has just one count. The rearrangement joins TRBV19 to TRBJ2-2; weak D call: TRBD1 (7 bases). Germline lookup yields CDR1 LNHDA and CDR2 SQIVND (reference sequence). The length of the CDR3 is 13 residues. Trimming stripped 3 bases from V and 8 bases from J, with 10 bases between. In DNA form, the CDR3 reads TGTGCCAGTAGTATCGCAGGGGGGGGGGAGCTGTTTTTT. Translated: CASSIAGGGELFF.

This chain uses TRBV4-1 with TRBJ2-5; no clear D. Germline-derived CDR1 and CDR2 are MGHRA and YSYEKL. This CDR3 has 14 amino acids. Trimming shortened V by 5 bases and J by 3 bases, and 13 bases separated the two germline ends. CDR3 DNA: TGCGCCAGCAGCAAAGGTTCGGCCGAAGAGACCCAGTACTTC. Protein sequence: CASSKGSAEETQYF.

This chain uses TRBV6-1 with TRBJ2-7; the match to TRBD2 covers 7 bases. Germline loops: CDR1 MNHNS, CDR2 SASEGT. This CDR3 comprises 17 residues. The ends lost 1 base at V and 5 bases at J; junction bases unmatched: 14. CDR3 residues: CASSEEVGGGEADEQYF. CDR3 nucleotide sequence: TGTGCCAGCAGTGAAGAAGTGGGGGGGGGAGAAGCGGACGAGCAGTACTTC.